The rows below give T cell receptor beta chains drawn from one sample of a study of cytomegalovirus exposure and HLA in healthy donors. Sequenced by immunoSEQ multiplex PCR; TCRdb stores in-frame clones only, minus some. This sample has 150,000 to 200,000 clones, with 79% found just once. Material: PBMCs. These TCRs come from a woman in her 50s in good health and CMV-seronegative. The CDR3 runs from the conserved cysteine through the conserved F or W. The order of the fields is J gene, D gene, V gene, CDR3 length, clone size, CDR3 protein, CDR3 DNA. The D gene is left open where the match is weak. Where a row states a size, it is once, few, many or the class of an expanded clone; other rows omit it.

j_call: TRBJ2-3
d_call: NA
v_call: TRBV7-8
cdr3_length: 15
clone_size: NA
cdr3_aa: CASSLRRSPRDTQYF
cdr3_nt: TGTGCCAGCAGCTTGAGACGGAGCCCGAGGGATACGCAGTATTTT

j_call: TRBJ1-1
d_call: NA
v_call: TRBV28
cdr3_length: 13
clone_size: NA
cdr3_aa: CASSHNRVTEAFF
cdr3_nt: TGTGCCAGCAGTCACAACAGGGTCACTGAAGCTTTCTTT

j_call: TRBJ2-1
d_call: NA
v_call: TRBV5-1
cdr3_length: 15
clone_size: NA
cdr3_aa: CASSLWPGIYNEQFF
cdr3_nt: TGCGCCAGCAGCTTATGGCCGGGAATCTACAATGAGCAGTTCTTC

j_call: TRBJ1-5
d_call: NA
v_call: TRBV28
cdr3_length: 13
clone_size: NA
cdr3_aa: CASSFRVDQPQHF
cdr3_nt: TGTGCCAGCAGTTTCAGGGTTGATCAGCCCCAGCATTTT

j_call: TRBJ1-4
d_call: TRBD1
v_call: TRBV7-2
cdr3_length: 15
clone_size: NA
cdr3_aa: CASSYRQGAKGKLFF
cdr3_nt: TGTGCCAGCAGCTACCGACAGGGGGCTAAAGGGAAACTGTTTTTT

j_call: TRBJ2-7
d_call: NA
v_call: TRBV28
cdr3_length: 20
clone_size: NA
cdr3_aa: CASSYNLKETQGPRSYEQYF
cdr3_nt: TGTGCCAGCAGTTACAACCTAAAGGAAACCCAAGGCCCGAGGAGCTACGAGCAGTACTTC

j_call: TRBJ2-5
d_call: NA
v_call: TRBV6-5
cdr3_length: 14
clone_size: NA
cdr3_aa: CASSQGTLQETQYF
cdr3_nt: TGTGCCAGCAGCCAGGGGACACTCCAAGAGACCCAGTACTTC

j_call: TRBJ2-7
d_call: TRBD1
v_call: TRBV7-2
cdr3_length: 14
clone_size: NA
cdr3_aa: CASSKGTGGYEQYF
cdr3_nt: TGTGCCAGCAGCAAAGGGACAGGGGGCTACGAGCAGTACTTC

j_call: TRBJ2-7
d_call: NA
v_call: TRBV11-2
cdr3_length: 12
clone_size: NA
cdr3_aa: CASSATGIEQYF
cdr3_nt: TGTGCCAGCAGCGCAACAGGGATCGAGCAGTACTTC

j_call: TRBJ1-5
d_call: NA
v_call: TRBV28
cdr3_length: 15
clone_size: NA
cdr3_aa: CASSLAGVTNQPQHF
cdr3_nt: TGTGCCAGCAGTTTAGCCGGAGTTACCAATCAGCCCCAGCATTTT

j_call: TRBJ1-1
d_call: TRBD1
v_call: TRBV5-6
cdr3_length: 15
clone_size: NA
cdr3_aa: CASSSLTGVFSEAFF
cdr3_nt: TGTGCCAGCAGCTCCCTGACAGGGGTTTTTAGTGAAGCTTTCTTT

j_call: TRBJ2-1
d_call: NA
v_call: TRBV11-2
cdr3_length: 11
clone_size: NA
cdr3_aa: CASSPSYEQFF
cdr3_nt: TGTGCCAGCAGCCCCTCCTATGAGCAGTTCTTC

j_call: TRBJ2-7
d_call: NA
v_call: TRBV2
cdr3_length: 15
clone_size: few
cdr3_aa: CASSEVQGLGYEQYF
cdr3_nt: TGTGCCAGCAGTGAAGTACAGGGCTTGGGGTACGAGCAGTACTTC

j_call: TRBJ2-1
d_call: NA
v_call: TRBV6-1
cdr3_length: 13
clone_size: once
cdr3_aa: CASSRGHYNEQFF
cdr3_nt: TGTGCCAGCTCCCGAGGACATTACAATGAGCAGTTCTTC

j_call: TRBJ1-3
d_call: TRBD1
v_call: TRBV14
cdr3_length: 16
clone_size: NA
cdr3_aa: CASSQAGGIGGNTIYF
cdr3_nt: TGTGCCAGCAGCCAAGCAGGGGGGATAGGAGGAAACACCATATATTTT

j_call: TRBJ2-1
d_call: TRBD1
v_call: TRBV9
cdr3_length: 15
clone_size: NA
cdr3_aa: CASSVADRPYNEQFF
cdr3_nt: TGTGCCAGCAGCGTAGCGGACAGGCCGTACAATGAGCAGTTCTTC

j_call: TRBJ1-1
d_call: NA
v_call: TRBV7-6
cdr3_length: 14
clone_size: NA
cdr3_aa: CASSTRQRDAEAFF
cdr3_nt: TGTGCCAGCAGCACCCGACAGAGAGACGCTGAAGCTTTCTTT

j_call: TRBJ2-7
d_call: NA
v_call: TRBV28
cdr3_length: 14
clone_size: once
cdr3_aa: CASTDSTGKYEQYF
cdr3_nt: TGTGCCAGCACCGATAGCACAGGGAAATACGAGCAGTACTTC

j_call: TRBJ1-1
d_call: NA
v_call: TRBV7-9
cdr3_length: 13
clone_size: NA
cdr3_aa: CSSSLVGGTEAFF
cdr3_nt: TGTTCCAGCAGCTTAGTCGGAGGGACTGAAGCTTTCTTT

j_call: TRBJ1-2
d_call: NA
v_call: TRBV29-1
cdr3_length: 13
clone_size: NA
cdr3_aa: CSVAPLTGNRYTF
cdr3_nt: TGCAGCGTTGCTCCCCTGACGGGAAACCGCTACACCTTC

j_call: TRBJ2-1
d_call: NA
v_call: TRBV27
cdr3_length: 15
clone_size: NA
cdr3_aa: CASSFRGSSYNEQFF
cdr3_nt: TGTGCCAGCAGTTTCCGGGGATCCTCCTACAATGAGCAGTTCTTC

j_call: TRBJ2-7
d_call: TRBD2
v_call: TRBV2
cdr3_length: 18
clone_size: NA
cdr3_aa: CASSEIRASGSSGHEQYF
cdr3_nt: TGTGCCAGCAGTGAGATTCGGGCTAGCGGGAGTTCAGGGCACGAGCAGTACTTC

j_call: TRBJ2-7
d_call: TRBD1
v_call: TRBV29-1
cdr3_length: 12
clone_size: NA
cdr3_aa: CSCTTGTYEQYF
cdr3_nt: TGCAGCTGTACGACAGGGACCTACGAGCAGTACTTC

j_call: TRBJ2-3
d_call: TRBD2
v_call: TRBV4-1
cdr3_length: 16
clone_size: NA
cdr3_aa: CASSLEGLAGRDTQYF
cdr3_nt: TGCGCCAGCAGCCTAGAGGGACTAGCGGGAAGAGATACGCAGTATTTT

j_call: TRBJ2-7
d_call: NA
v_call: TRBV13
cdr3_length: 16
clone_size: NA
cdr3_aa: CASSLAYRGGLDEQYF
cdr3_nt: TGTGCCAGCAGCTTAGCTTACAGGGGGGGATTGGACGAGCAGTACTTC

j_call: TRBJ2-1
d_call: TRBD2
v_call: TRBV2
cdr3_length: 18
clone_size: NA
cdr3_aa: CASSPPKGLAGGHNEQFF
cdr3_nt: TGTGCCAGCAGTCCTCCGAAGGGACTAGCGGGGGGTCACAATGAGCAGTTCTTC

j_call: TRBJ2-2
d_call: TRBD1
v_call: TRBV7-3
cdr3_length: 16
clone_size: NA
cdr3_aa: CASSSTPGQVIGELFF
cdr3_nt: TGTGCCAGCAGCTCCACCCCGGGACAGGTTATCGGGGAGCTGTTTTTT

j_call: TRBJ2-6
d_call: NA
v_call: TRBV28
cdr3_length: 17
clone_size: NA
cdr3_aa: CASSFLPPGPGANVLTF
cdr3_nt: TGTGCCAGCAGTTTCCTCCCGCCAGGGCCTGGGGCCAACGTCCTGACTTTC

j_call: TRBJ1-6
d_call: TRBD1
v_call: TRBV7-3
cdr3_length: 14
clone_size: NA
cdr3_aa: CASSGTGGNSPLHF
cdr3_nt: TGTGCCAGCAGCGGGACAGGGGGTAATTCACCCCTCCACTTT

j_call: TRBJ1-2
d_call: NA
v_call: TRBV5-6
cdr3_length: 12
clone_size: NA
cdr3_aa: CASSLGVLGYTF
cdr3_nt: TGTGCCAGCAGCTTGGGCGTATTAGGCTACACCTTC

j_call: TRBJ1-1
d_call: NA
v_call: TRBV28
cdr3_length: 16
clone_size: NA
cdr3_aa: CASSLPHRFRQREAFF
cdr3_nt: TGTGCCAGCAGTTTACCCCACAGGTTCCGACAGCGCGAAGCTTTCTTT

j_call: TRBJ1-1
d_call: NA
v_call: TRBV9
cdr3_length: 15
clone_size: NA
cdr3_aa: CASSVVPGANTEAFF
cdr3_nt: TGTGCCAGCAGCGTAGTACCAGGGGCGAACACTGAAGCTTTCTTT

j_call: TRBJ1-5
d_call: NA
v_call: TRBV27
cdr3_length: 18
clone_size: NA
cdr3_aa: CASSPRGDATFSNQPQHF
cdr3_nt: TGTGCCAGCAGTCCCCGGGGGGACGCCACCTTTAGCAATCAGCCCCAGCATTTT

j_call: TRBJ2-7
d_call: NA
v_call: TRBV7-2
cdr3_length: 15
clone_size: NA
cdr3_aa: CASSLAPSRDYEQYF
cdr3_nt: TGTGCCAGCAGCTTAGCGCCCTCCAGGGACTACGAGCAGTACTTC

j_call: TRBJ1-2
d_call: NA
v_call: TRBV4-1
cdr3_length: 15
clone_size: few
cdr3_aa: CASSQREGSPYGYTF
cdr3_nt: TGCGCCAGCAGCCAGAGGGAGGGAAGCCCTTATGGCTACACCTTC